These 13 T cell receptor beta chains came from one sample sequenced in a study of PD-L1 blockade in urothelial cancer. Here immunoSEQ multiplex PCR was the method, and the copy in TCRdb shows in-frame clones only, minus some. The sample contains some 100,000 clones, about 89% of which appear only once. This material consisted of PBMCs, taken around atezolizumab (anti-PD-L1) treatment. The receptors derive from a woman of 80 years or more with urothelial cancer.

This chain links TRBV9 with TRBJ2-2; the match to TRBD2 covers 13 bases. The CDR3 extends over 17 amino acids. Trimming cost V 0 bases and J 7 bases; bases outside gene matches: 6. Germline CDR1 is SGDLS and CDR2 is YYNGEE. CDR3 nucleotide sequence: TGTGCCAGCAGCGTAGGACTAGCGGGAGGTGAGAGCGGGGAGCTGTTTTTT. Its protein product is CASSVGLAGGESGELFF.

V and J are TRBV19 and TRBJ1-2; D may be TRBD1 (6 bases). Trimming took off 7 bases at V and 7 bases at J, with 16 bases between the two ends. Germline V gives CDR1 LNHDA, CDR2 SQIVND (reference sequence). The CDR3 sequence is 13 residues long. The CDR3 region is CASTNRARGGYTF. The CDR3 DNA sequence: TGTGCCAGTACTAACAGGGCACGGGGTGGCTACACCTTC.

In DNA form, the CDR3 reads TGTGCCAGCAGCCCAGCGAGGGTTCCCGGGGAGCTGTTTTTT. This translates into CASSPARVPGELFF. The chain has TRBV11-1 and TRBJ2-2, with D perhaps TRBD2 (5 bases). The CDR3 runs to 14 residues. Germline V gene data show CDR1 as SGHAT and CDR2 as FQDESV (reference sequence). V gave up 5 bases and J gave up 6 bases, with 13 bases separating them.

This chain links TRBV11-1 with TRBJ1-1; 7 bases are shared with TRBD1. Germline V gene sequence: CDR1 SGHAT, CDR2 FQDESV (reference sequence). The CDR3 runs 16 residues. J gave up 1 base and V 5 bases, and 10 bases lay outside the gene matches. The chain's CDR3 is CASSHRQGGGNTEAFF. DNA of the CDR3: TGTGCCAGCAGCCACCGACAGGGCGGAGGGAACACTGAAGCTTTCTTT.

A note on this clone: The junction does not match germline at one end; this may be a read error. V gene TRBV10-3 combines with J gene TRBJ2-7; maybe TRBD2 (6 bases). The CDR3 runs to 15 residues. Germline CDR1 reads ENHRY; CDR2 reads SYGVKD. CDR3 in amino acids: CAISDGGSRQLTVLF. The CDR3 DNA follows: TGTGCCATCAGTGACGGGGGATCCAGACAACTAACGGTGCTCTTC.

This clone occurred once. The gene calls are TRBV5-8 and TRBJ2-1, with 11 bases matching TRBD2. This CDR3 comprises 18 residues. Losses at the gene ends were 0 bases for V and 3 bases for J; bases not matched to a gene: 8. Germline V gene data show CDR1 as SGHTS and CDR2 as YDEGEE. The CDR3 region has the DNA TGTGCCAGCAGCTTGGTAGGTAGCGGGAGGGCCTACTACAATGAGCAGTTCTTC. Its protein is CASSLVGSGRAYYNEQFF.

This clone was observed a single time. The chain uses TRBV30 and TRBJ2-7, with a possible D match to TRBD1 (6 bases). V was clipped by 5 bases and J by 1 base, with 15 bases between them. The CDR3 runs to 14 residues. Germline CDR1 and CDR2: GTSNPN and SVGIG (reference sequence). The CDR3 nucleotides read TGTGCCTGGGTAAACAGGGCTCGTTCCTACGAGCAGTACTTC. The encoded protein is CAWVNRARSYEQYF. Combining the CDR3 with reference TRBV30 and TRBJ2-7 gives the whole variable domain SQTIHQWPATLVQPVGSPLSLECTVEGTSNPNLYWYRQAAGRGLQLLFYSVGIGQISSEVPQNLSASRPQDRQFILSSKKLLLSDSGFYLCAWVNRARSYEQYFGPGTRLTVT.

The chain employs TRBV5-4 and TRBJ2-7, with TRBD1 matching over 8 bases. This CDR3 contains 13 residues. Losses at the gene ends were 4 bases for V and 6 bases for J; bases not matched to a gene: 6. Germline V gene lookup returns CDR1 SGHNT and CDR2 YYREEE (reference sequence). CDR3 coding DNA: TGTGCCAGCAGCCTGGACAGGGTGGGCGAGCAGTACTTC. Translated: CASSLDRVGEQYF. Filled out from reference TRBV5-4 and TRBJ2-7, the complete variable domain reads ETGVTQSPTHLIKTRGQQVTLRCSSQSGHNTVSWYQQALGQGPQFIFQYYREEENGRGNFPPRFSGLQFPNYSSELNVNALELDDSALYLCASSLDRVGEQYFGPGTRLTVT.

The gene calls are TRBV9 and TRBJ2-1, with D uncertain. V shed 0 bases and J shed 0 bases, with 10 bases lying between them. CDR3 length: 16 amino acids. Per the germline V gene, CDR1 is SGDLS and CDR2 is YYNGEE. The CDR3 sequence is CASSVDAKSSYNEQFF. For the CDR3, the DNA is TGTGCCAGCAGCGTAGATGCAAAGAGCTCCTACAATGAGCAGTTCTTC.

The gene calls are TRBV19 and TRBJ2-5; 9 nucleotides line up with TRBD1. The CDR3 covers 16 residues. Germline CDR1 LNHDA, CDR2 SQIVND (reference sequence). V shed 10 bases and J 5 bases; nucleotides not matched to a gene: 17. The CDR3 region has the DNA TGTGCCACCAGCCCCGGGACAGGGATGAAGTATGAGACCCAGTACTTC. As protein: CATSPGTGMKYETQYF.

The chain is built from TRBV5-4 and TRBJ2-7, with D possibly TRBD1 on 5 matching bases. CDR3 length: 16 amino acids. Germline V lookup: CDR1 SGHNT, CDR2 YYREEE (reference sequence). The ends were cut back, 2 bases at V and 0 bases at J, with 15 bases in the middle. The CDR3 reads CASSLHGQMNSYEQYF. DNA for the CDR3: TGTGCCAGCAGCTTACATGGACAAATGAACTCCTACGAGCAGTACTTC.

The chain couples TRBV2 to TRBJ2-2; no clear D gene. Trimming left V 7 bases short and J 6 bases short, with 9 bases between. The CDR3 totals 12 residues. Germline CDR1 reads SNHLY; CDR2 reads FYNNEI. The CDR3 loop is CASTSTAGELFF. In DNA, the CDR3 is TGTGCCAGCACGTCAACGGCCGGGGAGCTGTTTTTT.

This clone was seen a handful of times. The rearrangement links TRBV18 to TRBJ2-3; D possibly corresponds to TRBD2 (6 bases). The CDR3 length is 15 residues. Germline assignment: CDR1 KGHSH and CDR2 LQKENI. V was shortened by 2 bases and J by 3 bases, with 12 bases between the two germline ends. CDR3 bases: TGTGCCAGCTCACCAATCGGCGGGGAAACAGATACGCAGTATTTT. It encodes CASSPIGGETDTQYF. Together with reference TRBV18 and TRBJ2-3, the CDR3 gives the full variable domain: NAGVMQNPRHLVRRRGQEARLRCSPMKGHSHVYWYRQLPEEGLKFMVYLQKENIIDESGMPKERFSAEFPKEGPSILRIQQVVRGDSAAYFCASSPIGGETDTQYFGPGTRLTVL.